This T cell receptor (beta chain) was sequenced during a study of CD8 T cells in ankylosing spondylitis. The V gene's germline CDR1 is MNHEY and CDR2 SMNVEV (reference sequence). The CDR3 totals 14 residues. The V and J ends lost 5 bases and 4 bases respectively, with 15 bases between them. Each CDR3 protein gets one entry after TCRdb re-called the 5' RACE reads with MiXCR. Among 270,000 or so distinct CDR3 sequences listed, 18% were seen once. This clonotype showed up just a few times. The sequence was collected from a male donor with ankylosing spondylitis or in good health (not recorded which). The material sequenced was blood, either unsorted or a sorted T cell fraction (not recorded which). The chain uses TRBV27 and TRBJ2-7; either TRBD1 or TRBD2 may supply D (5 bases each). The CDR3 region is CASSPRGRVYEQYF. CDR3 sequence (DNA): TGTGCCAGCAGTCCCCGGGGCAGGGTGTACGAGCAGTACTTC.